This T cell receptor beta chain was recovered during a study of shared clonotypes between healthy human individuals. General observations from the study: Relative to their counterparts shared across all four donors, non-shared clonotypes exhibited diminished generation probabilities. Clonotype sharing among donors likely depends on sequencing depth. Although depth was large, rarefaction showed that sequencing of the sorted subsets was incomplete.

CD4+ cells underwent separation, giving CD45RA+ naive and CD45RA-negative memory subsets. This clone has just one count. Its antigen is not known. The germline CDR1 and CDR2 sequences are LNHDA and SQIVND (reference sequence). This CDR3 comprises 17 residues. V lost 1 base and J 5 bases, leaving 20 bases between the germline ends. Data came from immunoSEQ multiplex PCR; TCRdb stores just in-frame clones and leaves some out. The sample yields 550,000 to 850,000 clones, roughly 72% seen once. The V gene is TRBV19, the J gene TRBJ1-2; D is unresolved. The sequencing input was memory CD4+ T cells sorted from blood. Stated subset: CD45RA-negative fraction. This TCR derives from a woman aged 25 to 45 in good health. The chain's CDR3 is CASSIVSELLPSYGYTF. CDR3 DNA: TGTGCCAGTAGTATAGTTTCAGAACTTTTACCTTCGTATGGCTACACCTTC.